A single sample gave rise to the 13 T cell receptor beta chains below, sequenced in a study of radiotherapy plus CTLA-4 blockade in lung cancer. Here immunoSEQ multiplex PCR was the method, and the copy in TCRdb shows in-frame clones only, minus some. The table shows around 44,000 clones, with 60% to 80% occurring only once. Sequenced material: peripheral blood, taken from a patient treated with radiotherapy plus ipilimumab. The receptors were gathered from a human donor with non-small cell lung cancer whose response to radiotherapy plus ipilimumab could not be evaluated.

The chain has TRBV5-4 and TRBJ2-2, with 13 positions matching TRBD2. The V and J ends lost 2 bases and 3 bases, in that order; junction bases with no gene match: 1. Germline V gives CDR1 SGHNT, CDR2 YYREEE (reference sequence). The CDR3 has 16 residues. Here the CDR3 DNA reads TGTGCCAGCAGCTTAGGACTAGCGGGGGACACCGGGGAGCTGTTTTTT. Translating it yields CASSLGLAGDTGELFF.

The CDR3 sequence: CASSLSIGGGQETQYF. The CDR3 bases are TGTGCCAGCAGCTTAAGTATCGGGGGTGGCCAAGAGACCCAGTACTTC. The chain recombines TRBV7-6 with TRBJ2-5, with D tentatively TRBD2 (6 bases). The germline gives CDR1 SGHVS, CDR2 FNYEAQ. The CDR3 totals 16 residues. Trimming stripped 2 bases from V and 1 base from J, with 14 bases between.

This clone came up once. The V and J genes are TRBV18 and TRBJ1-4; TRBD1 matches at 8 bases. Germline values: CDR1 KGHSH, CDR2 LQKENI. V shed 5 bases, J shed 8 bases, and the junction held 7 bases outside the gene matches. The CDR3 loop spans 14 amino acids. The CDR3 spells CASSSGQGGEKLFF. CDR3 nucleotide sequence: TGTGCCAGCTCATCAGGACAGGGCGGAGAAAAACTGTTTTTT.

This clone was counted only a few times. This chain uses TRBV7-3 with TRBJ2-7, with 8 positions matching TRBD2. The germline CDR1 and CDR2 sequences are SGHTA and FQGTGA. The junction had 7 bases not matched to a gene; V was cut back by 2 bases and J by 4 bases. The CDR3 loop spans 15 amino acids. DNA of the CDR3: TGTGCCAGCAGCTTACAAGCGGGGGCCAATTACGAGCAGTACTTC. The encoded protein is CASSLQAGANYEQYF.

The chain joins TRBV7-3 to TRBJ2-3, with 10 bases identical to TRBD2. The CDR3 loop spans 15 amino acids. The trim removed 5 bases at V and 3 bases at J, leaving 5 bases unmatched. Germline V gene lookup returns CDR1 SGHTA and CDR2 FQGTGA. CDR3 loop: CASSPSGRWTDTQYF. Written as DNA, the CDR3 is TGTGCCAGCAGCCCTAGCGGGAGATGGACAGATACGCAGTATTTT.

By proportion, this clone is medium-sized. The chain employs TRBV4-2 and TRBJ2-7, with TRBD2 matching over 14 bases. Trimming took 5 bases from V and 1 from J; bases not matched to a gene: 4. The V gene's germline CDR1 is LGHNA and CDR2 YNFKEQ. The CDR3 is made up of 16 amino acids. The chain's CDR3 is CASSYRTSGGSYEQYF. The CDR3 region has the DNA TGTGCCAGCAGCTACCGGACTAGCGGGGGGTCCTACGAGCAGTACTTC.

V usage is TRBV9 and J usage is TRBJ1-3; D perhaps matches TRBD1 (5 bases). Trimming took 0 bases from V and 4 from J, leaving 11 bases between them. Per germline, CDR1 SGDLS and CDR2 YYNGEE. This CDR3 is built from 15 residues. The CDR3 DNA reads TGTGCCAGCAGCGTAGACGTCAGGGTGGGAAACACCATATATTTT. Translating gives CASSVDVRVGNTIYF.

The V gene is TRBV6-5, the J gene TRBJ2-3; 7 bases are a match to TRBD2. The junction had 5 bases not matched to a gene; V was cut back by 6 bases and J by 2 bases. The V gene's germline CDR1 is MNHEY and CDR2 SVGAGI. The CDR3 totals 14 residues. The chain's CDR3 is CASRRAGVTDTQYF. DNA for the CDR3: TGTGCCAGCAGACGGGCGGGAGTCACAGATACGCAGTATTTT.

The chain carries TRBV30 and TRBJ2-5; D possibly corresponds to TRBD2 (6 bases). CDR1 and CDR2 from the germline V gene are GTSNPN and SVGIG (reference sequence). The CDR3 is made up of 11 amino acids. The V gene lost 3 bases and the J gene lost 4 bases, with 6 bases spanning the gap. The DNA of the CDR3 is TGTGCCTGGAGCGGGGGAGAGACCCAGTACTTC. The encoded protein is CAWSGGETQYF.

The V and J genes are TRBV6-5 and TRBJ1-2, with TRBD1 identical over 9 bases. Germline loops: CDR1 MNHEY, CDR2 SVGAGI. The junction had 5 bases not matched to a gene; V was cut back by 5 bases and J by 7 bases. The length of the CDR3 is 13 residues. The CDR3 is CASSPGTGFGYTF. The CDR3, as DNA: TGTGCCAGCAGTCCCGGGACAGGGTTTGGCTACACCTTC.

The gene calls are TRBV7-2 and TRBJ2-5; TRBD2 is a possible D gene (6 bases). The germline V gene encodes CDR1 SGHTA and CDR2 FQGNSA. This CDR3 is 16 amino acids long. The V and J ends lost 3 bases and 4 bases respectively, with 18 bases between them. CDR3 protein: CASSFGGLAGRETQYF. For the CDR3, the DNA is TGTGCCAGCAGCTTTGGGGGTCTGGCGGGGAGAGAGACCCAGTACTTC.

The rearrangement joins TRBV4-3 to TRBJ2-5, with 9 bases matching TRBD1. The germline gives CDR1 LGHNA, CDR2 YSLEER. The V gene end was trimmed by 1 base and the J gene end by 2 bases; junction bases not matched to a gene: 11. The CDR3 loop spans 18 amino acids. CDR3: CASSQGFGTGWEQETQYF. CDR3 coding DNA: TGCGCCAGCAGCCAAGGTTTTGGGACAGGGTGGGAACAAGAGACCCAGTACTTC.

As regards this clone: As the CDR3 is not closed by the conserved phenylalanine or tryptophan, this likely results from a read error. The chain employs TRBV6-5 and TRBJ1-2, with 9 bases that match TRBD1. In germline, CDR1 is MNHEY, CDR2 SVGAGI. This CDR3 has 13 amino acids. The trim removed 7 bases at V and 4 bases at J, leaving 4 bases unmatched. The CDR3 here is CASTRTGAYGYTL. The CDR3 DNA is TGTGCCAGCACCCGGACAGGGGCCTATGGCTACACCCTC.